These T cell receptor beta chains were read from a single sample in a study of T cell responses to AZD1222 COVID-19 vaccine. The method was immunoSEQ multiplex PCR; TCRdb's version includes in-frame clones alone and lacks a portion of them. The repertoire has roughly 130,000 clones, roughly 87% of them found once; the top ten carry approximately 1.5%. The material was peripheral blood, obtained on day 0 of AZD1222 vaccination. These receptors originate from an adult in good health. Both conserved end residues are part of each CDR3. D genes are given only for firm matches. Expanded clones get a size class; other rows say once, few or many, or leave the size out.

.,.,TRBJ2-7,TRBV12-3/TRBV12-4,CASSPGGFYEQYF,TGTGCCAGCAGTCCAGGAGGGTTCTACGAGCAGTACTTC
.,.,TRBJ2-5,TRBV18,CASSPGETQYF,TGTGCCAGCTCACCAGGGGAGACCCAGTACTTC
TRBD1,.,TRBJ1-2,TRBV10-3,CAISADRLVSGYTF,TGTGCCATCAGTGCGGACAGGTTGGTCTCTGGCTACACCTTC
.,.,TRBJ2-2,TRBV29-1,CSVANYGGNTGELFF,TGCAGCGTTGCCAATTACGGGGGCAACACCGGGGAGCTGTTTTTT
.,.,TRBJ2-1,TRBV6-2/TRBV6-3,CASSYAETYNEQFF,TGTGCCAGCAGTTACGCGGAGACCTACAATGAGCAGTTCTTC
TRBD1,.,TRBJ2-2,TRBV30,CAWGSGQGAGELFF,TGTGCCTGGGGTTCGGGACAGGGGGCCGGGGAGCTGTTTTTT
.,.,TRBJ2-1,TRBV5-1,CASSDGVGGEQFF,TGCGCCAGCAGCGACGGGGTGGGTGGTGAGCAGTTCTTC
.,.,TRBJ2-2,TRBV15,CATSWEGTENTGELFF,TGTGCCACCAGCTGGGAGGGGACAGAGAACACCGGGGAGCTGTTTTTT
.,.,TRBJ1-5,TRBV28,CASSSSLNQPQHF,.
TRBD1,.,TRBJ1-1,TRBV5-4,CASSPGQDEAFF,TGTGCCAGCAGCCCTGGACAGGACGAAGCTTTCTTT
.,.,TRBJ1-1,TRBV7-6,CASRRQEMNTEAFF,TGTGCCAGCAGACGACAGGAGATGAACACTGAAGCTTTCTTT
TRBD1,.,TRBJ1-5,TRBV28,CASSIRRGREGNQPQHF,TGTGCCAGCAGTATCCGCAGGGGGCGTGAGGGCAATCAGCCCCAGCATTTT
.,.,TRBJ1-4,TRBV6-2/TRBV6-3,CASSYSADGPPEKLFF,TGTGCCAGCAGTTACTCTGCGGACGGTCCTCCTGAAAAACTGTTTTTT
TRBD1,once,TRBJ2-7,TRBV3-1/TRBV3-2,CASSQGTGDSYEQYF,TGTGCCAGCAGCCAAGGGACAGGGGATTCCTACGAGCAGTACTTC
.,.,TRBJ2-7,TRBV5-1,CASSLPQGTEQYF,TGCGCCAGCAGCTTGCCCCAGGGGACCGAGCAGTACTTC
.,.,TRBJ1-5,TRBV12-3/TRBV12-4,CASCPRGHQPQHF,TGTGCCAGCTGCCCCCGTGGGCACCAGCCCCAGCATTTT
.,.,TRBJ1-3,TRBV11-2,CASSLYPSLPIYF,TGTGCCAGCAGCTTATACCCCTCCCTCCCCATATATTTT
TRBD1,.,TRBJ2-7,TRBV28,CASKVGGQGASYEQYF,TGTGCCAGCAAAGTCGGGGGACAGGGGGCTTCCTACGAGCAGTACTTC
.,.,TRBJ2-6,TRBV28,CASSLTPSGANVLTF,TGTGCCAGCAGTTTAACCCCCTCTGGGGCCAACGTCCTGACTTTC
.,.,TRBJ1-1,TRBV20-1,CSASPTLGTEAFF,TGCAGTGCTAGTCCCACCCTGGGAACTGAAGCTTTCTTT
TRBD1,.,TRBJ1-5,TRBV19,CASSIEPLRQGNQPQHF,TGTGCCAGTAGTATAGAGCCCCTTAGACAGGGGAATCAGCCCCAGCATTTT
TRBD1,.,TRBJ1-2,TRBV7-8,CASSADRVHGYTF,TGTGCCAGCAGCGCAGACAGGGTCCATGGCTACACCTTC
TRBD2,.,TRBJ2-1,TRBV9,CASSTAGVSYNEQFF,TGTGCCAGCAGCACGGCGGGGGTTTCCTACAATGAGCAGTTCTTC
.,once,TRBJ2-1,TRBV27,CASSLSLYNEQFF,TGTGCCAGCAGTTTATCACTCTACAATGAGCAGTTCTTC
TRBD1,.,TRBJ2-5,TRBV6-5,CASSYSRGPTETQYF,TGTGCCAGCAGTTACTCGAGGGGGCCCACGGAGACCCAGTACTTC
.,.,TRBJ2-7,TRBV28,CASSLFRVTYEQYF,TGTGCCAGCAGTTTATTCAGGGTTACCTACGAGCAGTACTTC
.,.,TRBJ1-1,TRBV12-3/TRBV12-4,CASSQTERTEAFF,TGTGCCAGCAGCCAGACAGAGCGTACTGAAGCTTTCTTT
.,once,TRBJ2-7,TRBV5-1,CASSLSPGASSYEQYF,TGCGCCAGCAGCTTGTCACCGGGCGCCAGCTCCTACGAGCAGTACTTC
.,.,TRBJ1-2,TRBV6-5,CASNEHVYGYTF,TGTGCCAGCAACGAGCATGTCTATGGCTACACCTTC
.,.,TRBJ1-3,TRBV5-1,CASSPGRTSSGNTIYF,TGCGCCAGCAGTCCCGGCAGGACGAGCTCTGGAAACACCATATATTTT
TRBD1,.,TRBJ2-1,TRBV23-1,CASSQWDSPKDNEQFF,TGCGCCAGCAGTCAATGGGACAGTCCTAAGGATAATGAGCAGTTCTTC
.,.,TRBJ2-2,TRBV6-1,CASSEVRENTGELFF,TGTGCCAGCAGTGAAGTAAGGGAAAACACCGGGGAGCTGTTTTTT
.,.,TRBJ2-3,TRBV9,CASSVGRGASTDTQYF,TGTGCCAGCAGCGTAGGCAGGGGCGCTAGCACAGATACGCAGTATTTT